These 28 T cell receptor beta chains came from one sample sequenced in a study of T cell clonality in common variable immunodeficiency (dated by TCRdb to between 2014 and 2016). Libraries came from the immunoSEQ multiplex PCR assay. TCRdb took over this immuneACCESS table, retaining in-frame rearrangements with V and J assigned. Such tables are incomplete; in checked studies, under half of the missing clones stem from an unresolved V gene, and the remainder is unexplained. The table notes about 39,000 clones here, none of them singletons. Under 1.5% of the sample comes from the top ten. Sequenced: peripheral blood mononuclear cells. These receptors were collected from a person between 18 and 70 years old in good health.

This clone has only a few counts. An end of the junction does not agree with germline; a read error may underlie this. Read data end 3 residues before the CDR3 end; the end is taken from the germline J gene. This same CDR3 is encoded by further DNA sequences in the sample. This chain uses TRBV18 with TRBJ1-3; 7 nucleotides align to TRBD1. CDR1 is KGHSH, CDR2 LQKENI, per germline. The CDR3 extends over 16 amino acids. The CDR3 bases that were read are TGTGCCAGCTCAGAGGCTGACAGGGTCTCTGGAAACACG. This codes for CASSEADRVSGNT. The entire CDR3 sequence reads CASSEADRVSGNTIYF.

This clone was counted many times. The CDR3 end falls 3 residues outside the read, so it is completed with the germline J gene. V and J are TRBV18 and TRBJ2-2, with a possible D match to TRBD2 (5 bases). CDR3 length: 17 residues. From germline, CDR1 is KGHSH and CDR2 LQKENI. V was shortened by 1 base and J by 7 bases, with 19 bases between the two germline ends. CDR3 region: CASSPLPGSRILGELFF. The sequenced part of the CDR3 DNA is TGTGCCAGCTCACCACTACCGGGGAGCAGAATACTCGGGGAG. The whole variable domain, remainder taken from reference TRBV18 and TRBJ2-2, is NAGVMQNPRHLVRRRGQEARLRCSPMKGHSHVYWYRQLPEEGLKFMVYLQKENIIDESGMPKERFSAEFPKEGPSILRIQQVVRGDSAAYFCASSPLPGSRILGELFFGEGSRLTVL.

The table lists this clone with many counts. The read comes to an end 3 residues before the CDR3 does, leaving the germline J gene to fill in the end. This chain joins TRBV20-1 and TRBJ2-3; 10 bases align to TRBD2. CDR3 length: 14 amino acids. J was trimmed by 6 bases and V by 6 bases; bases with no gene match: 9. CDR1 is DFQATT and CDR2 is SNEGSKA in the germline V gene (reference sequence). The CDR3 here is CSARAGGTPDTQYF. CDR3 bases read: TGCAGTGCCCGAGCGGGAGGGACCCCCGATACG.

This clone was observed many times. CDR3 protein: CAWGHGSYEQYF. CDR3 DNA (partial): TGTGCCTGGGGACACGGCTCCTACGAG. The rearrangement joins TRBV30 to TRBJ2-7; D might be TRBD1 (5 bases). The sequenced fragment ends 3 residues before the CDR3 boundary, so the rest is inferred from the germline J gene. CDR1 is GTSNPN, CDR2 SVGIG, per germline (reference sequence). The V end was cut by 5 bases, the J end by 0 bases, with 8 bases between. This CDR3 spans 12 amino acids.

This clone was picked up many times. The junction does not match germline at one end; this may be a read error. The read terminates 3 residues before the CDR3 end, so the remaining end is supplied by the germline J gene. The chain employs TRBV4-2 and TRBJ2-3; 10 nucleotides agree with TRBD2. The CDR3 has 17 residues. Per the germline V gene, CDR1 is LGHNA and CDR2 is YNFKEQ. The CDR3 DNA, read in part, is TGCGCCAGCAGCTTTGGGGAGGCTAGCGGGGGCCTCGGTACG. Translating it yields CASSFGEASGGLGT. In full, the CDR3 reads CASSFGEASGGLGTQYF.

Comments on this clone: A read error is possible here, since a much larger clone lies one base away. The read ends 3 residues shy of where the CDR3 ends; the end is completed using the germline J gene. The genes are TRBV20-1 and TRBJ2-1; TRBD1 aligns across 12 bases. J was trimmed by 7 bases and V by 5 bases; bases with no gene match: 9. The CDR3 sequence is 15 residues long. CDR1 and CDR2 from the germline V gene are DFQATT and SNEGSKA (reference sequence). Partial CDR3 DNA: TGCAGTGCTCCCCCCGGGACAGGGGGCTTAAATGAG. Translating gives CSAPPGTGGLNE. The whole CDR3 protein is CSAPPGTGGLNEQFF.

This clone was detected ten times or more. The CDR3 goes on 3 residues after the read ends, and that part is filled in from the germline J gene. The V gene is TRBV20-1, the J gene TRBJ2-2; the match to TRBD1 covers 7 bases. J gave up 7 bases and V 3 bases, and 8 bases lay outside the gene matches. The CDR3 consists of 14 residues. Germline V gene sequence: CDR1 DFQATT, CDR2 SNEGSKA (reference sequence). CDR3 in amino acids: CSAREGGESGELFF. CDR3 DNA (partial): TGCAGTGCTAGGGAAGGGGGCGAGAGCGGGGAG.

This clone was recorded many times. The read ends 3 residues shy of where the CDR3 ends; the end is completed using the germline J gene. This chain joins TRBV19 and TRBJ1-5, with 8 nucleotides matching TRBD1. With 3 bases clipped from V and 0 bases from J, the junction kept 7 bases outside the gene matches. From germline, CDR1 is LNHDA and CDR2 SQIVND (reference sequence). The CDR3 extends over 17 amino acids. The CDR3 sequence: CASSIGTGGYSNQPQHF. The sequenced part of the CDR3 DNA is TGTGCCAGTAGTATCGGGACAGGTGGTTATAGCAATCAGCCC. Full variable domain (missing parts from reference TRBV19 and TRBJ1-5): DGGITQSPKYLFRKEGQNVTLSCEQNLNHDAMYWYRQDPGQGLRLIYYSQIVNDFQKGDIAEGYSVSREKKESFPLTVTSAQKNPTAFYLCASSIGTGGYSNQPQHFGDGTRLSIL.

In regard to this clone: The read terminates 3 residues ahead of where the CDR3 ends, so the germline J gene completes it. Other nucleotide sequences in the sample specify the same CDR3. The chain couples TRBV19 to TRBJ1-3, with TRBD1 matching over 7 bases. Germline V gives CDR1 LNHDA, CDR2 SQIVND (reference sequence). The V gene end was trimmed by 7 bases and the J gene end by 0 bases; junction bases not matched to a gene: 9. CDR3 size: 16 residues. The CDR3 spells CASISTGTVSGNTIYF. The DNA read from the CDR3 is TGTGCCAGTATTTCCACCGGGACAGTCTCTGGAAACACC.

This clone was detected many times. The CDR3 reads CASSPPRSTGVRETQYF. The covered CDR3 bases are TGTGCCAGTAGTCCACCCCGTTCGACGGGGGTGAGGGAGACC. V is TRBV19 and J is TRBJ2-5; D perhaps matches TRBD2 (6 bases). Sequencing ends 3 residues short of the CDR3 end; the germline J gene provides the rest. Germline CDR1 is LNHDA and CDR2 is SQIVND (reference sequence). The CDR3 covers 17 residues. V was clipped by 5 bases and J by 5 bases, with 24 bases between them.

This clone was detected ten times or more. The CDR3 end falls 3 residues outside the read, so it is completed with the germline J gene. The chain couples TRBV5-4 to TRBJ2-1, with 10 bases matching TRBD2. The germline V gene has CDR1 SGHNT and CDR2 YYREEE (reference sequence). J was trimmed by 3 bases and V by 3 bases; bases with no gene match: 6. CDR3 length: 16 amino acids. The part of the CDR3 DNA that was read is TGTGCCAGCAGCTCCCAGCGGGAGGGCCTCTACAATGAG. Encoded protein: CASSSQREGLYNE. The complete CDR3 protein is CASSSQREGLYNEQFF.

At least ten counts were recorded for this clone. Sequencing ends 3 residues short of the CDR3 end; the germline J gene provides the rest. The genes are TRBV5-4 and TRBJ1-2, with 7 bases lining up with TRBD1. V trimming: 4 bases; J trimming: 4 bases; junction bases outside the gene matches: 7. Germline V gene lookup returns CDR1 SGHNT and CDR2 YYREEE (reference sequence). The CDR3 loop spans 14 amino acids. The CDR3 bases that were read are TGTGCCAGCAGCAGACGGGACAGCGTCTATGGC. This sequence encodes CASSRRDSVYG. The full CDR3 protein reads CASSRRDSVYGYTF. The full variable domain, its missing parts supplied by reference TRBV5-4 and TRBJ1-2, is ETGVTQSPTHLIKTRGQQVTLRCSSQSGHNTVSWYQQALGQGPQFIFQYYREEENGRGNFPPRFSGLQFPNYSSELNVNALELDDSALYLCASSRRDSVYGYTFGSGTRLTVV.

The sample holds many counts of this clone. Relative to the germline gene, one junction end is altered; a read error may explain this. The CDR3 is cut off 3 residues early in the read; its end comes from the germline J gene. The same CDR3 also results from other DNA sequences found in this sample. The V call is TRBV7-8, the J call TRBJ1-5, with 8 nucleotides matching TRBD1. The germline CDR1 and CDR2 sequences are SGHVS and FQNEAQ. The CDR3 consists of 13 residues. CDR3 loop: CASSGQGPGPQHF. The CDR3 bases that were read are TGTGCTAGCAGCGGACAGGGACCTGGACCC.

Ten or more counts support this clone. The read stops 3 residues short of the end of the CDR3; the missing end is completed from the germline J gene. This sequence joins TRBV7-3 and TRBJ1-3; the match to TRBD1 covers 8 bases. CDR3 length: 18 amino acids. Looked up from germline, CDR1 is SGHTA and CDR2 is FQGTGA. After removal of 1 base from V and 0 bases from J, the junction contained 8 bases not matched to a gene. The CDR3 protein is CASSLRGGDRSSGNTIYF. The CDR3 bases that were read are TGTGCCAGCAGCTTAAGGGGAGGGGACAGGAGCTCTGGAAACACC.

About this clone itself: The DNA ends 3 residues before the CDR3 does, and the rest of the CDR3 is filled in from the germline J gene. V and J are TRBV5-1 and TRBJ1-5; TRBD1 might be the D (5 bases). Germline loops: CDR1 SGHRS, CDR2 YFSETQ. Trimming took 7 bases from V and 3 from J, leaving 11 bases between them. CDR3 size: 13 residues. The sequenced part of the CDR3 DNA is TGCGCCAGCGCAACAGGTACCAATCAGCCC. This codes for CASATGTNQP. The CDR3 in full is CASATGTNQPQHF.

This clone was detected many times. Coverage ceases 3 residues before the CDR3 finishes, and the germline J gene fills in the end. The V and J genes are TRBV6-2 or TRBV6-3 and TRBJ2-2; 8 nucleotides agree with TRBD2. The CDR3 loop spans 15 amino acids. Germline V gene lookup returns CDR1 MNHEY and CDR2 SVGEGT. Germline trimming cut 2 bases from V and 4 bases from J; bases unmatched to any gene: 3. CDR3 in amino acids: CASSYTSGSTGELFF. The CDR3 bases that were read are TGTGCCAGCAGTTACACTAGCGGAAGCACCGGGGAG.

Comment on this clone: From the germline J gene comes the end of the CDR3, since the read stops 3 residues before it. The V call is TRBV7-3, the J call TRBJ2-3, with 8 bases matching TRBD2. The CDR3 contains 13 residues. CDR1 and CDR2 from the germline V gene are SGHTA and FQGTGA. The part of the CDR3 DNA that was read is TGTGCCAGCAGCTTCGGGGGGGGCGAGACG. It is translated as CASSFGGGET. The CDR3 in full is CASSFGGGETQYF.

This clone was recorded at least ten times. The read comes to an end 3 residues before the CDR3 does, leaving the germline J gene to fill in the end. The chain couples TRBV6-2 or TRBV6-3 to TRBJ2-1, with a possible D match to TRBD2 (5 bases). The germline V and J ends were trimmed by 6 bases and 0 bases, with 18 bases remaining between them. The CDR3 runs 17 residues. Germline lookup yields CDR1 MNHEY and CDR2 SVGEGT. CDR3 DNA, as far as it was read: TGTGCCAGCAGCCACCCCAGACTATCGTCCTCCTACAATGAG. Translation gives CASSHPRLSSSYNE. The CDR3 reads in full as CASSHPRLSSSYNEQFF.

Many counts were recorded for this clone. The CDR3 extends 3 residues past the end of the read, so its final part is completed from the germline J gene. The chain joins TRBV14 to TRBJ2-1; D uncertain. The V and J ends lost 3 bases and 6 bases respectively, with 18 bases between them. The CDR3 extends over 16 amino acids. Per germline, CDR1 SGHDN and CDR2 FVKESK. The CDR3 bases that were read are TGTGCCAGCAGCCATATGTTGGCAGGTACCCGCAATGAG. Amino acid sequence: CASSHMLAGTRNE. The whole CDR3 reads CASSHMLAGTRNEQFF.

This clone was seen ten or more times. The CDR3 end falls 3 residues outside the read, so it is completed with the germline J gene. The genes are TRBV28 and TRBJ2-3; TRBD2 aligns across 7 bases. The CDR3 has 13 amino acids. Per germline, CDR1 MDHEN and CDR2 SYDVKM. With 10 bases clipped from V and 2 bases from J, the junction kept 6 bases outside the gene matches. The sequenced CDR3 bases are TGTGCCACTCGGGGGGTTCCCACAGATACG. Protein product: CATRGVPTDT. The full CDR3 sequence reads CATRGVPTDTQYF.

This clone showed up many times. The read halts 3 residues ahead of the CDR3 end, with the missing end drawn from the germline J gene. The V gene is TRBV20-1, the J gene TRBJ1-2; no clear D gene. This CDR3 region has 12 residues. V dropped 2 bases and J dropped 2 bases, with 6 bases sitting between them. The germline V gene encodes CDR1 DFQATT and CDR2 SNEGSKA (reference sequence). The CDR3 sequence: CSARTENYGYTF. The sequenced part of the CDR3 DNA is TGCAGTGCTAGAACAGAAAACTATGGC.

This clone has at least ten counts. Coverage ceases 3 residues before the CDR3 finishes, and the germline J gene fills in the end. The chain combines TRBV5-4 with TRBJ2-5, with 7 bases identical to TRBD1. The germline V gene encodes CDR1 SGHNT and CDR2 YYREEE (reference sequence). The CDR3 extends over 15 amino acids. Trimming took 2 bases from V and 0 from J; bases not matched to a gene: 4. This CDR3 reads CASSLGTAYQETQYF. CDR3 DNA (partial): TGTGCCAGCAGCTTAGGGACAGCGTACCAAGAGACC.

This clone was recorded at least ten times. The sequence runs out 3 residues before the end of the CDR3; the remainder is reconstructed from the germline J gene. The V gene is TRBV2, the J gene TRBJ2-7, with D perhaps TRBD1 (6 bases). Deletions cut 6 bases from V and 3 bases from J, with 12 bases between. The length of the CDR3 is 13 residues. Germline assignment: CDR1 SNHLY and CDR2 FYNNEI. CDR3 sequence reads: CASRGTFNYEQYF. The sequenced part of the CDR3 DNA is TGTGCCAGCAGGGGGACATTCAACTACGAG.

At least ten counts were recorded for this clone. The CDR3 end is not reached by the read, which stops 3 residues before it; the germline J gene fills it in. The chain combines TRBV20-1 with TRBJ2-3; D possibly corresponds to TRBD1 (6 bases). This CDR3 contains 12 residues. Germline-derived CDR1 and CDR2 are DFQATT and SNEGSKA (reference sequence). The covered CDR3 bases are TGCAGTGCTATCCCCACAGGGCAGCCG. Translation: CSAIPTGQP. From start to end, the CDR3 is CSAIPTGQPQYF.

This clone was counted many times. The DNA ends 3 residues before the CDR3 does, and the rest of the CDR3 is filled in from the germline J gene. The V gene is TRBV29-1, the J gene TRBJ2-7; 8 nucleotides align to TRBD1. The V and J ends lost 3 bases and 0 bases, in that order; junction bases with no gene match: 1. The CDR3 is made up of 13 amino acids. The germline V gene has CDR1 SQVTM and CDR2 ANQGSEA. The CDR3 DNA, read in part, is TGCAGCGTTGAGACAGGGGACTCCTACGAG. As protein: CSVETGDSYE. The CDR3, in full, reads CSVETGDSYEQYF.

This clone was observed many times. The read comes to an end 3 residues before the CDR3 does, leaving the germline J gene to fill in the end. This chain links TRBV10-3 with TRBJ2-7, with 7 bases matching TRBD1. In germline, CDR1 is ENHRY, CDR2 SYGVKD. The CDR3 is 12 residues long. The J segment lost 5 bases and the V segment lost 3 bases, leaving 1 base of the junction unmatched. The CDR3 protein is CAISEQGNEQYF. The sequenced part of the CDR3 DNA is TGTGCCATCAGTGAACAGGGGAACGAG.

There are many counts of this clone. Sequencing ends 3 residues short of the CDR3 end; the germline J gene provides the rest. The chain is built from TRBV11-2 and TRBJ2-7, with TRBD1 matching 7 bases. V was pared by 4 bases and J by 2 bases, with 8 bases of the junction left unmatched. The CDR3 has 15 amino acids. In germline, CDR1 is SGHAT, CDR2 FQNNGV. The sequenced part of the CDR3 DNA is TGTGCCAGCAGCTCTTACAGGGGACAAGCCTACGAG. This encodes CASSSYRGQAYE. The entire CDR3 sequence reads CASSSYRGQAYEQYF.

This clone was recorded at least ten times. The missing CDR3 end, 3 residues past where the read stops, is filled in from the germline J gene. The rearrangement links TRBV18 to TRBJ2-7; D may be TRBD1 (6 bases). V gave up 2 bases and J gave up 1 base, with 12 bases separating them. There are 15 residues in the CDR3. The germline V gene has CDR1 KGHSH and CDR2 LQKENI. The CDR3 reads CASSPSQGTSYEQYF. The DNA read from the CDR3 is TGTGCCAGCTCACCATCACAGGGAACTTCCTACGAG.